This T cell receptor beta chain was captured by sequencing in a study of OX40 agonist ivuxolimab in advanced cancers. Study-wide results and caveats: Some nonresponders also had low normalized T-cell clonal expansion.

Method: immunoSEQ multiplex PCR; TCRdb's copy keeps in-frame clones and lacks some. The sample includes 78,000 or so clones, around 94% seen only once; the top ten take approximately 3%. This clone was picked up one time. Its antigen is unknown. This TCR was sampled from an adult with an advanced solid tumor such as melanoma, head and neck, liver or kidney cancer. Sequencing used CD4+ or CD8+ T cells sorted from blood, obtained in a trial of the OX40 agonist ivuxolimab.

CDR3 DNA: TGTGCCAGGAGGGAGGACAGGGGGCGTACCGGGGAGCTGTTTTTT. Encoded protein: CARREDRGRTGELFF. The chain has TRBV21-1 and TRBJ2-2; the table gives TRBD1 as D, unverified against the DNA. TRBV21-1 represents a pseudogene. The CDR3 contains 15 residues.